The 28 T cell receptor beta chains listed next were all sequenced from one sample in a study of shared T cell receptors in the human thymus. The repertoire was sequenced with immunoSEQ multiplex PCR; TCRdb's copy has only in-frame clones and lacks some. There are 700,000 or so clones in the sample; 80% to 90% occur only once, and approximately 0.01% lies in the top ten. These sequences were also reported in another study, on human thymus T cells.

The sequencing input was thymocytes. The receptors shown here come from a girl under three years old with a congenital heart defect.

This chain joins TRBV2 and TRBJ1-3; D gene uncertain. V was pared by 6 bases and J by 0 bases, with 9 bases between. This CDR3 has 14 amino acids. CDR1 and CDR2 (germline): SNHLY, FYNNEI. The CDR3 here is CASRSHNSGNTIYF. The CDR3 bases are TGTGCCAGCAGGAGTCATAACTCTGGAAACACCATATATTTT.

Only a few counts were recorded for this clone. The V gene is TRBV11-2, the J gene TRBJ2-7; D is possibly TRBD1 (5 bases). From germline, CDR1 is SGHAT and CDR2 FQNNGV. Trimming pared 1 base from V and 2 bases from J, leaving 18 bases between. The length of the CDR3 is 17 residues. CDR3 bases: TGTGCCAGCAGCTTAGTAATCTCGCAGGGTGGTACCTACGAGCAGTACTTC. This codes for CASSLVISQGGTYEQYF.

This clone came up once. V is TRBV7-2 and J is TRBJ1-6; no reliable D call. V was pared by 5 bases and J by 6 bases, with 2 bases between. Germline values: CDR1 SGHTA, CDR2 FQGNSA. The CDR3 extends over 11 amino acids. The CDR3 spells CASSLNSPLHF. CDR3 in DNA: TGTGCCAGCAGCCTTAATTCACCCCTCCACTTT.

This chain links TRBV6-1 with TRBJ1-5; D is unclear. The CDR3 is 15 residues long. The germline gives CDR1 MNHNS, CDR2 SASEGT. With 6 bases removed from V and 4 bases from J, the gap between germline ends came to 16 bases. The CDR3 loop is CASRYLLTVNQPQHF. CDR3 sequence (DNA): TGTGCCAGCAGGTATCTCCTCACTGTTAATCAGCCCCAGCATTTT.

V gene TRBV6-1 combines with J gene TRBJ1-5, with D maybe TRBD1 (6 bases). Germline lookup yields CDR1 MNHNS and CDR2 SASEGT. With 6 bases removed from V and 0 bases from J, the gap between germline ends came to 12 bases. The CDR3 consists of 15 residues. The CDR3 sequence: CASRPQGASNQPQHF. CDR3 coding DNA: TGTGCCAGCAGACCACAGGGAGCTAGCAATCAGCCCCAGCATTTT.

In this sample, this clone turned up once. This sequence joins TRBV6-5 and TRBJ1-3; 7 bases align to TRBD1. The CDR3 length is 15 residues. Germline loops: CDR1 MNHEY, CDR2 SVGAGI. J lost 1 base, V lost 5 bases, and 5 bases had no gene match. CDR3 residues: CASSRQGQSGNTIYF. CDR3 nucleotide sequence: TGTGCCAGCAGTCGTCAGGGACAGTCTGGAAACACCATATATTTT.

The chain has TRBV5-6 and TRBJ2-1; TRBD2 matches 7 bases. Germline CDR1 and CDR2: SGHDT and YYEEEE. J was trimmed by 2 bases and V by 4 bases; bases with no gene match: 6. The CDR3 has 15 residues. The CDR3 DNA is TGTGCCAGCAGCCATACTAGCGTCGCCTACAATGAGCAGTTCTTC. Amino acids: CASSHTSVAYNEQFF.

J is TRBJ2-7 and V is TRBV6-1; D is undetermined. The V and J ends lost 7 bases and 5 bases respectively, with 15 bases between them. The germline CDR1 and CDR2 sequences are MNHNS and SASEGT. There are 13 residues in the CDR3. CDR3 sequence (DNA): TGTGCCAGCAATTTCGTCGGTATCCACGAGCAGTACTTC. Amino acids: CASNFVGIHEQYF.

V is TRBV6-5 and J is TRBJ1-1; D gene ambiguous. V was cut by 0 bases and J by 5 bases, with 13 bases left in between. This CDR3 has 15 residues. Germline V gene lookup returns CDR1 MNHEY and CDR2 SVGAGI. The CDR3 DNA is TGTGCCAGCAGTTACTCGGGTGGGAGGGAAACTGAAGCTTTCTTT. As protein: CASSYSGGRETEAFF.

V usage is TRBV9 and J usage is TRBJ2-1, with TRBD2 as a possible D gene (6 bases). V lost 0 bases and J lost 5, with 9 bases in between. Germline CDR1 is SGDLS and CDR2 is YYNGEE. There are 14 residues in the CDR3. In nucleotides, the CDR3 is TGTGCCAGCAGCGTAGGTGAGCGGGACAATGAGCAGTTCTTC. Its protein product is CASSVGERDNEQFF.

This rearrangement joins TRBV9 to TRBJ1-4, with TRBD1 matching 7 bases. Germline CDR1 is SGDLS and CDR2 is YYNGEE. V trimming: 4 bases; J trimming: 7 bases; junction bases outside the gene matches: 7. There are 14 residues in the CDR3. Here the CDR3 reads CASSPTGSGEKLFF. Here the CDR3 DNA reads TGTGCCAGCAGCCCGACAGGGTCCGGTGAAAAACTGTTTTTT. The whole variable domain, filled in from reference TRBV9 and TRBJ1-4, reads DSGVTQTPKHLITATGQRVTLRCSPRSGDLSVYWYQQSLDQGLQFLIQYYNGEERAKGNILERFSAQQFPDLHSELNLSSLELGDSALYFCASSPTGSGEKLFFGSGTQLSVL.

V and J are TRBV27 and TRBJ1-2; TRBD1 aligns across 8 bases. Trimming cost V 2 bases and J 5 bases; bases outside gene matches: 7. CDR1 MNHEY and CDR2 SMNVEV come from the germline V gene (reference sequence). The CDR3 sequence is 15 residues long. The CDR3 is CASSLDPGGGYGYTF. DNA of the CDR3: TGTGCCAGCAGTTTAGATCCAGGGGGCGGGTATGGCTACACCTTC.

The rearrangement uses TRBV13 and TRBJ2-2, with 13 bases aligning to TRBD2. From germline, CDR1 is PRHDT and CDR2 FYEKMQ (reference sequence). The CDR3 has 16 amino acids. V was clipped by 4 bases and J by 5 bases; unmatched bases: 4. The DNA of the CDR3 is TGTGCCAGCAGCTCACTAGCGGGGGGGCCAACCGGGGAGCTGTTTTTT. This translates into CASSSLAGGPTGELFF.

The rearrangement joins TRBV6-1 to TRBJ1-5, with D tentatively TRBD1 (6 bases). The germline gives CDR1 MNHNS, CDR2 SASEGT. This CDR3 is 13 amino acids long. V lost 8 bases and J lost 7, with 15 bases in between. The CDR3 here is CASYRTVSQPQHF. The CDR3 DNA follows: TGTGCCAGCTACCGGACAGTTTCCCAGCCCCAGCATTTT.

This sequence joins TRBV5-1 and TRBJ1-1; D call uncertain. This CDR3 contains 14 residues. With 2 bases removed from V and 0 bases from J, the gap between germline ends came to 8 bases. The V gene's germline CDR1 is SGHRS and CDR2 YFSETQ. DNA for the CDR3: TGCGCCAGCAGCTTTCCGGGGTTGAACACTGAAGCTTTCTTT. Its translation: CASSFPGLNTEAFF.

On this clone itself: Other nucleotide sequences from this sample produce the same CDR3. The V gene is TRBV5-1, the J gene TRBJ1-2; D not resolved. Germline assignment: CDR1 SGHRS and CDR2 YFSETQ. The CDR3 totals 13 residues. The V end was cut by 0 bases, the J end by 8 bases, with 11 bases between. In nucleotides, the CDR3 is TGCGCCAGCAGCTTGGAGACCGGCGGAGGCTACACCTTC. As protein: CASSLETGGGYTF.

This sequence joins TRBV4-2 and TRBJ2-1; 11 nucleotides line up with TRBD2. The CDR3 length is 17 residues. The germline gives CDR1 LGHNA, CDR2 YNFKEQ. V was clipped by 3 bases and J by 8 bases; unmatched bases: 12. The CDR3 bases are TGTGCCAGCAGCCACGGAGATGGTAGCGGGGGGGCCGATGAGCAGTTCTTC. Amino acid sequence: CASSHGDGSGGADEQFF.

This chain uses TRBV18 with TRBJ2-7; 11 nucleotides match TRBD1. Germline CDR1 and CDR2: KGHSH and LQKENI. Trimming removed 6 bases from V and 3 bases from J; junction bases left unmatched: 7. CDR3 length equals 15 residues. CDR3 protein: CASSPGQGALYEQYF. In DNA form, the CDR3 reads TGTGCCAGCTCCCCCGGACAGGGGGCCCTCTACGAGCAGTACTTC.

DNA of the CDR3: TGCGCCAGCAGCCGTCGACAGGGAACCTACAATGAGCAGTTCTTC. This codes for CASSRRQGTYNEQFF. The chain couples TRBV4-3 to TRBJ2-1, with 7 nucleotides matching TRBD1. Per the germline V gene, CDR1 is LGHNA and CDR2 is YSLEER. The CDR3 is made up of 15 amino acids. V lost 4 bases and J lost 2; bases outside the gene matches: 5.

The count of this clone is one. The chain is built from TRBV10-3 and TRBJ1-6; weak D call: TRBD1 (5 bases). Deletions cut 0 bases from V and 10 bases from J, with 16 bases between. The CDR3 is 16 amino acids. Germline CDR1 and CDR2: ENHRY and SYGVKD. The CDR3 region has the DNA TGTGCCATCAGTGAGTCGGGGGGAACAGGAAAATCACCCCTCCACTTT. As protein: CAISESGGTGKSPLHF.

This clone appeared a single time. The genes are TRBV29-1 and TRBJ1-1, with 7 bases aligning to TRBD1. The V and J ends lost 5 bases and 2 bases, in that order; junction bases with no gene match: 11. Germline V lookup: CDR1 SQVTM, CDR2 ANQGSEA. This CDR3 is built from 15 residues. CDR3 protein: CSVPTDRDRNTEAFF. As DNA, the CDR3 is TGCAGCGTTCCAACAGACAGGGATCGTAACACTGAAGCTTTCTTT. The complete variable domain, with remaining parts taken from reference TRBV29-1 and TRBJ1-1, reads SAVISQKPSRDICQRGTSLTIQCQVDSQVTMMFWYRQQPGQSLTLIATANQGSEATYESGFVIDKFPISRPNLTFSTLTVSNMSPEDSSIYLCSVPTDRDRNTEAFFGQGTRLTVV.

CDR3 residues: CASSSGQSTDTQYF. For the CDR3, the DNA is TGTGCCAGCAGCTCAGGACAGTCCACAGATACGCAGTATTTT. The V call is TRBV5-4, the J call TRBJ2-3; D may be TRBD1 (6 bases). The CDR3 is 14 residues long. Germline lookup yields CDR1 SGHNT and CDR2 YYREEE (reference sequence). V lost 3 bases and J lost 2, with 10 bases in between.

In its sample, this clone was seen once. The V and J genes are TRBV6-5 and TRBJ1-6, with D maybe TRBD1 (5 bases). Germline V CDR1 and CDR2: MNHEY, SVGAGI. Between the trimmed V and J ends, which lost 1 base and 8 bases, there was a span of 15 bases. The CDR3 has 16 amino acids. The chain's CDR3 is CASSYYPVGAYSPLHF. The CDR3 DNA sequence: TGTGCCAGCAGTTACTACCCAGTAGGGGCCTATTCACCCCTCCACTTT.

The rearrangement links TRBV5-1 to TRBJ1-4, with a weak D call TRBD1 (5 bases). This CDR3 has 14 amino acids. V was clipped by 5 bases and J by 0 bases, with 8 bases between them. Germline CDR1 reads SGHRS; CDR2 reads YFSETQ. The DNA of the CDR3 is TGCGCCAGCAGGGGGGGAGCAACTAATGAAAAACTGTTTTTT. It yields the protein CASRGGATNEKLFF.

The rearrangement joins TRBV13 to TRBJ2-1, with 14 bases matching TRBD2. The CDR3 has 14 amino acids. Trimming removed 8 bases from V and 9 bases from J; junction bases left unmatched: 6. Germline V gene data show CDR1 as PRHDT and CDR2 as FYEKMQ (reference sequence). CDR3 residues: CASRLAGGLSEQFF. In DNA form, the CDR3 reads TGTGCCAGCCGACTAGCGGGGGGGCTCAGTGAGCAGTTCTTC.

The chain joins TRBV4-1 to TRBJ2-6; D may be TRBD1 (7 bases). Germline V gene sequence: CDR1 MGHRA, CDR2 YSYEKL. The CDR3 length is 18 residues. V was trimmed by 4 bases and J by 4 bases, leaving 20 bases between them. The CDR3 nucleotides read TGCGCCAGCAGCCCGTGGACAGGCGGACTACTAGGGGCCAACGTCCTGACTTTC. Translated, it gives CASSPWTGGLLGANVLTF.

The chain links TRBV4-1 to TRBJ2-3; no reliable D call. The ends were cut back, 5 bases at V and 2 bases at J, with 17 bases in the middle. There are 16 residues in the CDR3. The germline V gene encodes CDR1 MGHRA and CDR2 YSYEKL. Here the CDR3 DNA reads TGCGCCAGCAGCTCCCCCCGTTTGGGCCCCACAGATACGCAGTATTTT. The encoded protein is CASSSPRLGPTDTQYF.

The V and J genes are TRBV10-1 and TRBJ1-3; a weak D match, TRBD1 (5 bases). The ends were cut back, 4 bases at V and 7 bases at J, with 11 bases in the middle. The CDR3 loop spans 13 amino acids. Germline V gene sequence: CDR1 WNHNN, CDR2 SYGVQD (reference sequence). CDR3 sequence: CASSVGEGNTIYF. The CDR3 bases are TGCGCCAGCAGTGTAGGGGAAGGGAACACCATATATTTT.